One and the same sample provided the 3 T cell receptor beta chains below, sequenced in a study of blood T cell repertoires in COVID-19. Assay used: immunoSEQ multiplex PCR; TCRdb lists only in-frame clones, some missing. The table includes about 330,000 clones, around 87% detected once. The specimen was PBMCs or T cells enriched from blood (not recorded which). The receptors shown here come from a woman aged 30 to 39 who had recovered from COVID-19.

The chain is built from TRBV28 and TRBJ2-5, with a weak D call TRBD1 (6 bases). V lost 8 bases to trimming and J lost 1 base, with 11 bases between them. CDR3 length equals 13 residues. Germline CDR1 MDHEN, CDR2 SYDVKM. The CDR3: CASEQGFQETQYF. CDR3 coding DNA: TGTGCCAGCGAACAGGGCTTCCAAGAGACCCAGTACTTC.

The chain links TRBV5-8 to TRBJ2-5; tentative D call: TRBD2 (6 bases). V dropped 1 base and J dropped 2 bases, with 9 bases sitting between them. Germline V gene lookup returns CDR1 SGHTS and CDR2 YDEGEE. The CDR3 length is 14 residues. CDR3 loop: CASSLIRGQETQYF. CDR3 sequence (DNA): TGTGCCAGCAGCTTGATTCGGGGGCAAGAGACCCAGTACTTC.

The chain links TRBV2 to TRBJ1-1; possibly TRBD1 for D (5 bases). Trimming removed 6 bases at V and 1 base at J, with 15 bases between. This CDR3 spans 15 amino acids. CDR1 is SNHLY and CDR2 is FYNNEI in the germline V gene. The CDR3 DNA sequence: TGTGCCAGCAGAGCAGGGTTCTCCCCGAACACTGAAGCTTTCTTT. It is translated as CASRAGFSPNTEAFF.